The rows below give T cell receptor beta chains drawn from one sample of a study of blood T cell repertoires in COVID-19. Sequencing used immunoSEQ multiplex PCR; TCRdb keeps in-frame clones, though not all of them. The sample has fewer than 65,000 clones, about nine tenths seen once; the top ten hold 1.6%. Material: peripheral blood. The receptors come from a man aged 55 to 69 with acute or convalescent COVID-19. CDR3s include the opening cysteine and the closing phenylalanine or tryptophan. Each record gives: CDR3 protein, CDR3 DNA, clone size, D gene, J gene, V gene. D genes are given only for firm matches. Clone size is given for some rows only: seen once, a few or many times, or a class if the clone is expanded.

CDR3: CASSLPKLDRDYYGYTF
DNA: TGTGCCAGCAGCTTACCTAAATTGGACAGGGACTACTATGGCTACACCTTC
size: -
D: TRBD1
J: TRBJ1-2
V: TRBV5-6

CDR3: CASSSNSYGYTF
DNA: TGCGCCAGCAGCTCTAACAGCTATGGCTACACCTTC
size: -
D: -
J: TRBJ1-2
V: TRBV5-1

CDR3: CASSYNDRVEAFF
DNA: TGTGCCAGCAGTTACAACGACAGAGTTGAAGCTTTCTTT
size: -
D: -
J: TRBJ1-1
V: TRBV6-5

CDR3: CASSSIVTDTQYF
DNA: TGTGCCAGCAGCTCCATAGTCACAGATACGCAGTATTTT
size: -
D: -
J: TRBJ2-3
V: TRBV7-2

CDR3: CASSRIGAHLYEQYF
DNA: TGTGCCAGCAGTCGTATTGGGGCACACCTTTACGAGCAGTACTTC
size: -
D: -
J: TRBJ2-7
V: TRBV14

CDR3: CASSLAFGTVGEQYF
DNA: TGTGCCAGCAGCTTAGCCTTTGGGACAGTAGGCGAGCAGTACTTC
size: -
D: TRBD1
J: TRBJ2-7
V: TRBV7-9

CDR3: CASSLRETGPSMTPLHF
DNA: TGTGCCAGCAGCTTAAGGGAGACAGGTCCTTCAATGACACCCCTCCACTTT
size: -
D: -
J: TRBJ1-6
V: TRBV2

CDR3: CASSLGGTVSYEQYF
DNA: TGTGCCAGCAGCTTGGGCGGGACAGTCTCCTACGAGCAGTACTTC
size: once
D: -
J: TRBJ2-7
V: TRBV5-4

CDR3: CASSLSGMNTEAFF
DNA: TGCGCCAGCAGCTTGTCGGGGATGAACACTGAAGCTTTCTTT
size: -
D: -
J: TRBJ1-1
V: TRBV5-1

CDR3: CASSRRTGGSSGNTIYF
DNA: TGTGCCAGCAGTCGCAGGACAGGGGGGAGCTCTGGAAACACCATATATTTT
size: -
D: TRBD1
J: TRBJ1-3
V: TRBV6-2/TRBV6-3

CDR3: CASSLDRATNEKLFF
DNA: TGTGCCAGCAGTCTGGACAGGGCAACTAATGAAAAACTGTTTTTT
size: few
D: TRBD1
J: TRBJ1-4
V: TRBV2

CDR3: CAWSSLGQGDTEAFF
DNA: TGTGCCTGGAGCTCACTGGGACAGGGAGACACTGAAGCTTTCTTT
size: -
D: TRBD1
J: TRBJ1-1
V: TRBV30

CDR3: CASSEYRLGGREAFF
DNA: TGTGCCAGCAGTGAATATCGTCTCGGGGGGCGAGAAGCTTTCTTT
size: -
D: -
J: TRBJ1-1
V: TRBV25-1

CDR3: CASSRTTTGRGVANYGYTF
DNA: TGTGCCAGCAGCCGAACCACGACAGGGAGAGGGGTGGCTAACTATGGCTACACCTTC
size: few
D: TRBD1
J: TRBJ1-2
V: TRBV7-8

CDR3: CASSPSRGSNSPLHF
DNA: TGTGCCAGCAGCCCTTCTCGGGGATCGAATTCACCCCTCCACTTT
size: -
D: -
J: TRBJ1-6
V: TRBV7-8

CDR3: CASSQGPLAGGTDTQYF
DNA: TGTGCCAGCAGCCAAGGCCCACTCGCGGGGGGCACAGATACGCAGTATTTT
size: -
D: TRBD2
J: TRBJ2-3
V: TRBV16

CDR3: CASSAPGVAKNIQYF
DNA: TGTGCCAGTAGTGCCCCGGGGGTAGCCAAAAACATTCAGTACTTC
size: -
D: -
J: TRBJ2-4
V: TRBV19

CDR3: CASSLDGANEKLFF
DNA: TGCGCCAGCAGCTTGGACGGGGCTAATGAAAAACTGTTTTTT
size: -
D: -
J: TRBJ1-4
V: TRBV5-1

CDR3: CASRPDRTNQPQHF
DNA: TGCGCCAGCAGACCTGACAGGACCAATCAGCCCCAGCATTTT
size: -
D: -
J: TRBJ1-5
V: TRBV5-1

CDR3: CASSTRQGEETQYF
DNA: TGTGCCAGTAGTACGAGACAGGGTGAAGAGACCCAGTACTTC
size: -
D: TRBD1
J: TRBJ2-5
V: TRBV19

CDR3: CASSQGGYEQYF
DNA: TGTGCCAGCTCCCAGGGGGGCTACGAGCAGTACTTC
size: -
D: -
J: TRBJ2-7
V: TRBV18

CDR3: CSVDPTGSLSNEQFF
DNA: TGCAGCGTTGACCCGACAGGGTCTCTTTCCAATGAGCAGTTCTTC
size: -
D: TRBD1
J: TRBJ2-1
V: TRBV29-1

CDR3: CASSLQANTEAFF
DNA: TGTGCCAGCTCACTGCAGGCCAACACTGAAGCTTTCTTT
size: -
D: -
J: TRBJ1-1
V: TRBV18

CDR3: CATKRANYGYTF
DNA: TGTGCCACAAAACGGGCTAACTATGGCTACACCTTC
size: -
D: -
J: TRBJ1-2
V: TRBV19

CDR3: CASSPRDRGPEAFF
DNA: TGTGCCAGCAGCCCCCGGGACAGGGGACCTGAAGCTTTCTTT
size: -
D: TRBD1
J: TRBJ1-1
V: TRBV5-4

CDR3: CAWSSTSSGNTIYF
DNA: TGTGCCTGGAGTTCAACTAGCTCTGGAAACACCATATATTTT
size: once
D: -
J: TRBJ1-3
V: TRBV30

CDR3: CASSILLGGANTEAFF
DNA: TGTGCCAGCTCAATCCTATTGGGGGGGGCGAACACTGAAGCTTTCTTT
size: once
D: -
J: TRBJ1-1
V: TRBV18

CDR3: CATGGGQRISEQYF
DNA: TGTGCCACTGGAGGCGGGCAGCGTATAAGTGAGCAGTACTTC
size: -
D: -
J: TRBJ2-7
V: TRBV6-5

CDR3: CASTKTIVMNTEAFF
DNA: TGTGCCAGCACTAAAACCATAGTTATGAACACTGAAGCTTTCTTT
size: -
D: -
J: TRBJ1-1
V: TRBV11-1

CDR3: CASSFADIEQYF
DNA: TGTGCCAGCAGCTTTGCGGACATCGAGCAGTACTTC
size: -
D: -
J: TRBJ2-7
V: TRBV7-9

CDR3: CASSQDRGVLGEQYF
DNA: TGTGCCAGCAGCCAGGACAGGGGCGTCTTGGGAGAGCAGTACTTC
size: few
D: TRBD1
J: TRBJ2-7
V: TRBV3-1/TRBV3-2

CDR3: CASRMDSANYGYTF
DNA: TGTGCCAGCAGGATGGACAGTGCTAACTATGGCTACACCTTC
size: -
D: -
J: TRBJ1-2
V: TRBV6-5

CDR3: CASSQPRTGSYNEQFF
DNA: TGCGCCAGCAGCCAACCTAGGACAGGATCCTACAATGAGCAGTTCTTC
size: -
D: TRBD1
J: TRBJ2-1
V: TRBV5-1

CDR3: CASSSAGVANYGYTF
DNA: TGTGCCAGCAGTTCAGCGGGAGTCGCTAACTATGGCTACACCTTC
size: -
D: -
J: TRBJ1-2
V: TRBV6-5

CDR3: CASSVTGNQPQHF
DNA: TGTGCCAGCAGCGTTACAGGCAATCAGCCCCAGCATTTT
size: once
D: -
J: TRBJ1-5
V: TRBV7-2

CDR3: CASSQDQGDGYTF
DNA: TGTGCCAGCAGCCAAGATCAGGGCGATGGCTACACCTTC
size: -
D: -
J: TRBJ1-2
V: TRBV4-2

CDR3: CASSLAEAQQFF
DNA: TGTGCCAGCAGCTTAGCGGAGGCACAGCAGTTCTTC
size: -
D: -
J: TRBJ2-1
V: TRBV7-8

CDR3: CSVGQTKETQYF
DNA: TGCAGCGTTGGGCAGACTAAAGAGACCCAGTACTTC
size: -
D: -
J: TRBJ2-5
V: TRBV29-1

CDR3: CASSSGKAGGLWPGELFF
DNA: TGTGCCAGCAGCTCGGGTAAAGCGGGGGGGCTGTGGCCCGGGGAGCTGTTTTTT
size: -
D: TRBD2
J: TRBJ2-2
V: TRBV9

CDR3: CATSDRTSGGLNEQFF
DNA: TGTGCCACCAGTGACCGGACTAGCGGGGGGTTGAATGAGCAGTTCTTC
size: -
D: TRBD2
J: TRBJ2-1
V: TRBV24-1

CDR3: CASGEQGARGYTF
DNA: TGTGCCAGCGGAGAACAGGGGGCTCGGGGCTACACCTTC
size: -
D: TRBD1
J: TRBJ1-2
V: TRBV6-6

CDR3: CASSVAARGGYGYTF
DNA: TGTGCCAGCAGCGTAGCGGCCAGGGGCGGCTATGGCTACACCTTC
size: -
D: -
J: TRBJ1-2
V: TRBV9

CDR3: CASETGTGIPGYNEQFF
DNA: TGTGCCAGTGAGACCGGGACAGGGATACCCGGTTACAATGAGCAGTTCTTC
size: -
D: TRBD1
J: TRBJ2-1
V: TRBV19

CDR3: CASSVARGGGGYTF
DNA: TGTGCCAGCAGCGTAGCCAGGGGCGGGGGTGGCTACACCTTC
size: few
D: -
J: TRBJ1-2
V: TRBV9

CDR3: CASSRLGGRSGTDTQYF
DNA: TGTGCCAGCAGCCGACTCGGGGGGCGATCGGGCACAGATACGCAGTATTTT
size: -
D: -
J: TRBJ2-3
V: TRBV5-5

CDR3: CSVVGQANQPQHF
DNA: TGCAGCGTGGTTGGACAGGCGAATCAGCCCCAGCATTTT
size: -
D: TRBD1
J: TRBJ1-5
V: TRBV29-1

CDR3: CASSPGQTGYGYTF
DNA: TGCGCCAGCAGCCCGGGACAGACAGGTTATGGCTACACCTTC
size: -
D: TRBD1
J: TRBJ1-2
V: TRBV5-1

CDR3: CASSLTGYEQYF
DNA: TGTGCCAGCAGCTTGACAGGGTACGAGCAGTACTTC
size: few
D: -
J: TRBJ2-7
V: TRBV5-4

CDR3: CASSPTTQGAGGYTF
DNA: TGTGCCAGCTCTCCCACCACCCAGGGGGCAGGGGGCTACACCTTC
size: -
D: TRBD1
J: TRBJ1-2
V: TRBV5-4